The sequence of this T cell receptor (beta chain) was determined in a study of T cells after posttransplantation cyclophosphamide. Whole-study results and caveats: Skin or GI-infiltrating T cells shared few TRB sequences with blood. TRB clonality was highly associated with recipient CMV seropositivity and reactivation.

This clone came up a few times. Its antigen is undetermined. Method: immunoSEQ multiplex PCR; TCRdb's copy keeps in-frame clones and lacks some. The table lists some 53,000 clones, around 84% of them singletons. The CDR3 runs to 13 residues. The V gene end was trimmed by 5 bases and the J gene end by 1 base; junction bases not matched to a gene: 2. The germline V gene has CDR1 SGHAT and CDR2 FQDESV (reference sequence). Source material: PBMCs. The chain employs TRBV11-1 and TRBJ2-7; TRBD1 matches 7 bases. This TCR derives from a man younger than 45 with a blood cancer, CMV-positive, and with a related stem cell donor. CDR3 sequence reads: CASSKGQSYEQYF. As DNA, the CDR3 is TGTGCCAGCAGCAAGGGACAGTCCTACGAGCAGTACTTC.